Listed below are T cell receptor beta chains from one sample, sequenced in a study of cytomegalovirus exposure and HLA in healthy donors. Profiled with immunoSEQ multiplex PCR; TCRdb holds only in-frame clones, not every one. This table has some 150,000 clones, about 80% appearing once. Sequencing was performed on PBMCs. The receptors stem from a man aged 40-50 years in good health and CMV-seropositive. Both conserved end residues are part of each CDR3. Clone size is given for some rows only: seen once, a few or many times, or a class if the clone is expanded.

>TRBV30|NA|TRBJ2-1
CAWSRGRAYNEQFF
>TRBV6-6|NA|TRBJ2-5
CASSWLAGEGETQYF
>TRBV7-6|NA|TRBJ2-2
CASSRGQGGAGELFF
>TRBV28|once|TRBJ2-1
CASIPLGGSYNEQFF
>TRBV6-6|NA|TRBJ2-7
CASSMDSIEQYF
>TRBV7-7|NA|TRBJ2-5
CASSPRAQPGNKQETQYF
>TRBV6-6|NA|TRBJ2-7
CASSRDSAYEQYF
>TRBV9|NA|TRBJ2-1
CASSPGLYNEQFF
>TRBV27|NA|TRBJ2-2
CASRLGARGNTGELFF
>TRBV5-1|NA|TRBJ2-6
CASSSDGQAGANGLTF
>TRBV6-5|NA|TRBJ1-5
CASSKGSHQPQHF
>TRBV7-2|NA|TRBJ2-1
CASSLVGGSLYNEQFF
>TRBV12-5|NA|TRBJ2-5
CASGLDRRGTQYF
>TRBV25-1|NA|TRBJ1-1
CASSKQGPEAFF
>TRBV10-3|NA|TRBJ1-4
CAISGTGANEKLFF
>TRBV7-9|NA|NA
CASSKGDRAPYEQYF
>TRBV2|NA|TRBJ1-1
CASSESPRPEAFF
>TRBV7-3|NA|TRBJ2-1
CASSLSRLAGGDEQFF
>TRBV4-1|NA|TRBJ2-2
CASSQTSGYTGELFF
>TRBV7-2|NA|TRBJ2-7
CASSLAPVPTYEQYF
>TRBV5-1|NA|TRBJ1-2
CASSTVGGADGYTF
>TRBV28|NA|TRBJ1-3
CASNRGSYSGNTIYF
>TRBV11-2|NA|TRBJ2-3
CASSWGQGGEF
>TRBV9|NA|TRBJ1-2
CASSVSQVGYGYTF
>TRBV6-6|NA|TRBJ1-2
CATQQGGNYGYTF
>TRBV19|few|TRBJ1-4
CASSIVGTVHDKLFF
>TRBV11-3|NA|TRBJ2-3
CASSPAGGGADTQYF
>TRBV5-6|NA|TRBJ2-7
CASSTGLAGALGEQYF
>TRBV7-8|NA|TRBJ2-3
CASSLQAFADTQYF
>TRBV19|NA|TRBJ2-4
CASSREVKNIQYF
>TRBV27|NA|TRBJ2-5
CASSFREEETQYF
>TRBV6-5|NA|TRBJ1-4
CASSSLETREKLFF
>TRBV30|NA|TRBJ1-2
CAWSVIAGLYGYTF
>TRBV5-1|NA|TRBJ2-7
CASKTHREVYEQYF
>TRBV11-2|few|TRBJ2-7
CASSLDIEVAGSYEQYF
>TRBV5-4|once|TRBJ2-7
CASSRDSYEQYF
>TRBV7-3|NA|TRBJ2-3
CASSFGGARADTQYF
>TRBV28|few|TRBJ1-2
CASSQGTYGYTF
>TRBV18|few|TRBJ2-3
CATSESRDTQYF
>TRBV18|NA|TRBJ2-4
CASSEGLAKNSQYF
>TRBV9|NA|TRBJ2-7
CASSPVGTSGYEQYF
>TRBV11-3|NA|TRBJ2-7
CASSVSGNAYEQYF
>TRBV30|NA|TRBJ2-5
CARDRGTQETQYF
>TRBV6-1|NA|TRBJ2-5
CASSVEDRGRWETQYF
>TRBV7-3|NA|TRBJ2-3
CASSVRGTTDTQYF
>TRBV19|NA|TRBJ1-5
CASSIGPQIYSNQPQHF
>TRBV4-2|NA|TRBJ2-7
CASSQETTGNPYEQYF
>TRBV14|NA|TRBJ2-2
CASSQGGGRVTGELFF
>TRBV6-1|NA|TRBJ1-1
CASSEQGRVTEAFF
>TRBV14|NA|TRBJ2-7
CASSPTGIGGEQYF
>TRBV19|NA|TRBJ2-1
CASSPDWNEQFF
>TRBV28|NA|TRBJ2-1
CASTSPTGGTYNEQFF
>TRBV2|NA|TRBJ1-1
CASSPLGSRAAEAFF
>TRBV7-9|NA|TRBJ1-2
CASSLQGFGYGYTF
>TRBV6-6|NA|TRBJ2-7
CASSPRRQGGYEQYF
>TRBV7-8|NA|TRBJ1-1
CASSLGTTLGTEAFF
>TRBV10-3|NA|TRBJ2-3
CAISDPGSGRVADTQYF
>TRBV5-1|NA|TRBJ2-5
CASSFIGTGEETQYF
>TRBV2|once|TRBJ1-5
CASTGTGGNQPQHF
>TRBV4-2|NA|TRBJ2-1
CASSLAEGFNNEQFF